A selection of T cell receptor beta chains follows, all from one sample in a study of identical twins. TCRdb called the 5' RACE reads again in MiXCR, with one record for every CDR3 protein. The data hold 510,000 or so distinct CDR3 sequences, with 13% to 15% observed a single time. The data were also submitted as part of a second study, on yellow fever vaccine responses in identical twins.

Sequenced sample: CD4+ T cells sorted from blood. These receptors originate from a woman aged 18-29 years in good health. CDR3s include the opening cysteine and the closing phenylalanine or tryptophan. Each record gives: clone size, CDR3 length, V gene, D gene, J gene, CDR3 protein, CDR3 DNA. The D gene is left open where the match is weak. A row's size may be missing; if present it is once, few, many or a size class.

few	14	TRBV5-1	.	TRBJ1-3	CASSTVPSGNTIYF	TGCGCCAGCAGCACCGTGCCCTCTGGAAACACCATATATTTT
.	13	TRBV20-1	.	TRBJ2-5	CSARAASQETQYF	TGCAGTGCTAGAGCCGCGTCCCAAGAGACCCAGTACTTC
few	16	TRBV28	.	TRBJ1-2	CASSSGGAEYFYGYTF	TGTGCCAGCAGTTCCGGGGGGGCAGAATACTTCTATGGCTACACCTTC
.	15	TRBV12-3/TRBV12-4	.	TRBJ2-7	CASSFPSGGTREQYF	TGTGCCAGCAGTTTTCCGAGCGGAGGGACCAGGGAGCAGTACTTC
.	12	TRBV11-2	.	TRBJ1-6	CASSPPNSPLHF	TGTGCCAGCAGCCCTCCCAATTCACCCCTCCACTTT
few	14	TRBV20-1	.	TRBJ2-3	CSARTTTSTDTQYF	TGCAGTGCTAGGACGACAACCAGCACAGATACGCAGTATTTT
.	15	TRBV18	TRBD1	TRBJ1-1	CASSPVTGVNTEAFF	TGTGCCAGCTCACCGGTGACAGGGGTGAACACTGAAGCTTTCTTT
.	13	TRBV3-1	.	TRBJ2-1	CASSQGADGGQFF	TGTGCCAGCAGCCAAGGAGCGGATGGTGGGCAGTTCTTC
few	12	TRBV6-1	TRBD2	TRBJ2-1	CASSSRTSDEFF	TGTGCCAGCAGTTCCAGGACTAGCGATGAGTTCTTC
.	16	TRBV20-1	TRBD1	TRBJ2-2	CSAREPHRGHTGELFF	TGCAGTGCTAGAGAGCCTCACAGGGGACACACCGGGGAGCTGTTTTTT
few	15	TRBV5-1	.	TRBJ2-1	CASSLIAESYNEQFF	TGCGCCAGCAGCTTGATAGCGGAATCCTACAATGAGCAGTTCTTC
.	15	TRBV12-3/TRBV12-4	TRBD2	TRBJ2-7	CASSPPSGHSYEQYF	TGTGCCAGCAGCCCCCCTAGCGGGCACTCCTACGAGCAGTACTTC
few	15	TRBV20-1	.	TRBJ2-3	CSAMMVTHNTDTQYF	TGCAGTGCTATGATGGTGACCCATAACACAGATACGCAGTATTTT
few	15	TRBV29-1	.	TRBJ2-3	CSAPIGGASTDTQYF	TGCAGCGCTCCAATCGGGGGCGCAAGCACAGATACGCAGTATTTT
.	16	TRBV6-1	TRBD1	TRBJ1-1	CASSGTGGRGNTEAFF	TGTGCCAGCAGTGGGACAGGGGGCAGAGGGAACACTGAAGCTTTCTTT
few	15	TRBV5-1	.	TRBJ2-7	CASSLARGPRDEQYF	TGCGCCAGCAGCTTGGCCAGGGGACCTCGAGACGAGCAGTACTTC
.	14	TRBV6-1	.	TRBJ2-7	CASSEVSSSYEQYF	TGTGCCAGCAGTGAAGTAAGCTCCTCCTACGAGCAGTACTTC
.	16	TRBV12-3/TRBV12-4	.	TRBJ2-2	CASNPIGLRDGGELFF	TGTGCCAGCAACCCTATCGGCCTCAGGGATGGCGGGGAGCTGTTTTTT
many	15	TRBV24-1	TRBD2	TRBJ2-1	CATSEPASGNNEQFF	TGTGCCACCAGTGAACCGGCTAGCGGAAACAATGAGCAGTTCTTC
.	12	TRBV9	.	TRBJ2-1	CASSALGNEQFF	TGTGCCAGCAGCGCCCTGGGGAATGAGCAGTTCTTC
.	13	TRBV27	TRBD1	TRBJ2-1	CASATGEGNEQFF	TGTGCCAGCGCGACAGGGGAAGGCAATGAGCAGTTCTTC
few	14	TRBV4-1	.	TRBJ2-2	CASSQARGSGELFF	TGCGCCAGCAGCCAAGCAAGGGGATCCGGGGAGCTGTTTTTT
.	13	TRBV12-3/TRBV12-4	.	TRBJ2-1	CASSLGALAEQFF	TGTGCCAGCAGTTTAGGCGCCCTGGCTGAGCAGTTCTTC
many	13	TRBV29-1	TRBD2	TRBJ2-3	CSSGLAGVDTQYF	TGCAGCTCGGGACTAGCGGGAGTAGATACGCAGTATTTT
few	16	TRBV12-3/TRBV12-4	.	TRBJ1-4	CASRNTRIDLNEKLFF	TGTGCCAGCAGAAATACCCGGATCGACCTTAATGAAAAACTGTTTTTT
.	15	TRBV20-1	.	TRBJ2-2	CSARDTRLNTGELFF	TGCAGTGCTAGAGATACGCGACTTAACACCGGGGAGCTGTTTTTT
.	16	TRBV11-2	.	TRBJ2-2	CASSLARLTGTGELFF	TGTGCCAGCAGCTTAGCCCGGCTAACAGGGACCGGGGAGCTGTTTTTT
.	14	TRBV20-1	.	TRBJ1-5	CSAVSGTSYQPQHF	TGCAGTGCTGTGTCCGGGACTTCATATCAGCCCCAGCATTTT
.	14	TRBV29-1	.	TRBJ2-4	CSVRSGDRGTIQYF	TGCAGCGTCAGGTCAGGCGACAGAGGAACCATTCAGTACTTC
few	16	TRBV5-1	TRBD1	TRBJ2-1	CASRLEGASSYNEQFF	TGCGCCAGCCGTCTCGAGGGGGCGAGCTCCTACAATGAGCAGTTCTTC
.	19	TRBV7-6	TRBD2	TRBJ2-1	CASSPHGTSGVSSYNEQFF	TGTGCCAGCTCACCCCACGGGACTAGCGGAGTTAGCTCCTACAATGAGCAGTTCTTC
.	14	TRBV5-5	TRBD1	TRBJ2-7	CASSLDRTSYEQYF	TGTGCCAGCAGCCTGGACAGGACTTCCTACGAGCAGTACTTC
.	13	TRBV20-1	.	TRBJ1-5	CSATQMSNQPQHF	TGCAGTGCTACCCAGATGAGCAATCAGCCCCAGCATTTT
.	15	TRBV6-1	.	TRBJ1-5	CASSEFVRPNQPQHF	TGTGCCAGCAGTGAATTCGTGCGCCCAAATCAGCCCCAGCATTTT
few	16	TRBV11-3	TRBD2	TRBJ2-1	CASSLGGGQGYNEQFF	TGTGCCAGCAGCCTCGGGGGGGGGCAGGGCTACAATGAGCAGTTCTTC
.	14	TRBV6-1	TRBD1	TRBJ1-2	CASRALGTAYGYTF	TGTGCCAGCAGGGCCCTAGGGACAGCCTATGGCTACACCTTC
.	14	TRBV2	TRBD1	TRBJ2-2	CASRTGLGTGELFF	TGTGCCAGCAGGACAGGGTTGGGCACCGGGGAGCTGTTTTTT
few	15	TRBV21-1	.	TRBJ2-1	CASSRVNSRDNEQFF	TGTGCCAGCAGCAGAGTGAATAGTAGGGACAATGAGCAGTTCTTC
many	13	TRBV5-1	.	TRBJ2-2	CASSTGVTGELFF	TGCGCCAGCAGTACAGGCGTCACCGGGGAGCTGTTTTTT